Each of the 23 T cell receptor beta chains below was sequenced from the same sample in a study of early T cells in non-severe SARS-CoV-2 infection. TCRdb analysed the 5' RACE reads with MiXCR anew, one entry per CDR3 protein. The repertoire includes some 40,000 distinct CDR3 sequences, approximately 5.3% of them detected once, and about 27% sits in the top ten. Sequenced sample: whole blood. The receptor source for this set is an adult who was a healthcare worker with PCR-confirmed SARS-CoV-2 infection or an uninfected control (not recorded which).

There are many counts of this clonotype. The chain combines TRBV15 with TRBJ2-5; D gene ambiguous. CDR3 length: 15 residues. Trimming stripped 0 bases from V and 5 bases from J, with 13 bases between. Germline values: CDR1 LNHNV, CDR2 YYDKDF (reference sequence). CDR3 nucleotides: TGTGCCACCAGCAGAGATGGGCAGTTGGGGGAGACCCAGTACTTC. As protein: CATSRDGQLGETQYF.

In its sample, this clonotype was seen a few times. The CDR3 here is CASSLGLAGGAVWYEQFF. DNA for the CDR3: TGTGCCAGCAGCCTGGGACTAGCGGGGGGCGCCGTTTGGTATGAGCAGTTCTTC. The chain joins TRBV7-8 to TRBJ2-1; TRBD2 matches 15 bases. Germline V gene lookup returns CDR1 SGHVS and CDR2 FQNEAQ. J lost 8 bases, V lost 5 bases, and 13 bases had no gene match. The CDR3 loop spans 18 amino acids.

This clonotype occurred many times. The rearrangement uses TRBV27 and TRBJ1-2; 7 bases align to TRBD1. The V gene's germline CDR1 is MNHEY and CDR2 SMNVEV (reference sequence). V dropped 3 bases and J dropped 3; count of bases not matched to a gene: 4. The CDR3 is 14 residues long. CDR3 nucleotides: TGTGCCAGCAGTTTGGCAGGGGGGTACTATGGCTACACCTTC. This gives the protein CASSLAGGYYGYTF.

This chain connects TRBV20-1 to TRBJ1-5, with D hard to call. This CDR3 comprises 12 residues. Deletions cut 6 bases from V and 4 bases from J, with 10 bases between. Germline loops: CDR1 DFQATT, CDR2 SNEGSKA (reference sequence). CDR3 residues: CSAQMGNQPQHF. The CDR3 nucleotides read TGCAGTGCCCAGATGGGGAATCAGCCCCAGCATTTT.

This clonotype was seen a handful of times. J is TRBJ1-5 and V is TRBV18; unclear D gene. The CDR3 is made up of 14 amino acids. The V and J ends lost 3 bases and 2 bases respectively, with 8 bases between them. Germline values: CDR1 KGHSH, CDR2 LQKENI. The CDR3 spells CASSPSGGNQPQHF. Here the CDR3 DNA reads TGTGCCAGCTCACCCTCCGGGGGCAATCAGCCCCAGCATTTT.

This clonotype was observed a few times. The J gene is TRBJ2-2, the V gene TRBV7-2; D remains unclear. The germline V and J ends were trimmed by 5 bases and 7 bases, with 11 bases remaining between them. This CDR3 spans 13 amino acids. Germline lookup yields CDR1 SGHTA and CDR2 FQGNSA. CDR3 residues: CASSAQEFGELFF. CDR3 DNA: TGTGCCAGCAGCGCCCAGGAATTCGGGGAGCTGTTTTTT.

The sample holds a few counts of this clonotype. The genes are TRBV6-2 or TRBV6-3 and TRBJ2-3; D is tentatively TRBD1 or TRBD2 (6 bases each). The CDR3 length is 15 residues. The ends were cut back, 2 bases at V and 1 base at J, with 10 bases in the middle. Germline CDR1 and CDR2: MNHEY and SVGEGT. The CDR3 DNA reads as TGTGCCAGCAGTTACGGGGGGCTTGGCACAGATACGCAGTATTTT. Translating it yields CASSYGGLGTDTQYF.

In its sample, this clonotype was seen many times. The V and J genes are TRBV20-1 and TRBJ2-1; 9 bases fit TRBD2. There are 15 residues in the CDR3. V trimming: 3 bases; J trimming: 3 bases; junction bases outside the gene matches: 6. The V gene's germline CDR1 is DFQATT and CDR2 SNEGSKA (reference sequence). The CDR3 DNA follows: TGCAGTGCTAGGCTAATAGCGGGAGACTACAATGAGCAGTTCTTC. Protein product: CSARLIAGDYNEQFF.

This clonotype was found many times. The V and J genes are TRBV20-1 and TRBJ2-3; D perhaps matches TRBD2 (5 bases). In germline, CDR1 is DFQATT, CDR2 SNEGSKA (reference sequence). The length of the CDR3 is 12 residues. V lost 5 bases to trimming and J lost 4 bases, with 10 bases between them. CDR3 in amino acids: CSARTPADTQYF. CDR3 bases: TGCAGTGCTCGGACTCCAGCAGATACGCAGTATTTT.

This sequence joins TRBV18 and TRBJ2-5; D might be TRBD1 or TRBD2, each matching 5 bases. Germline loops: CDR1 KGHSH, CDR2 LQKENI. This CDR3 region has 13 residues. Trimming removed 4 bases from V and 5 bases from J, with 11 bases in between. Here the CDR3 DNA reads TGTGCCAGCTCACGAGGGGAACAGGAGACCCAGTACTTC. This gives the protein CASSRGEQETQYF.

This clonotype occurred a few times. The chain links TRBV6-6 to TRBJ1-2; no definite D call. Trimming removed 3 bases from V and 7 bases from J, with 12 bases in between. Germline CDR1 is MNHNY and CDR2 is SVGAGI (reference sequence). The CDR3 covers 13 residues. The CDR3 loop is CASSYEGMGGYTF. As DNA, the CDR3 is TGTGCCAGCAGTTATGAGGGAATGGGTGGCTACACCTTC.

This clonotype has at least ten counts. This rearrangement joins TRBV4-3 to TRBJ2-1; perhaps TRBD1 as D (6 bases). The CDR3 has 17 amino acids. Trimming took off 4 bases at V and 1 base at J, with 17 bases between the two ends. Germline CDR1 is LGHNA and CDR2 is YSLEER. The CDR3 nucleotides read TGCGCCAGCAGCCCAGGACTGGAGGACAGTTCCTACAATGAGCAGTTCTTC. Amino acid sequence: CASSPGLEDSSYNEQFF.

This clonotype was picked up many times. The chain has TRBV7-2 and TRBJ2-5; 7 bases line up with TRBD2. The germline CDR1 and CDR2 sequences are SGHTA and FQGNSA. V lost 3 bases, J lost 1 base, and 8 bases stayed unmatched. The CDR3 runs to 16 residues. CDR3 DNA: TGTGCCAGCAGCTTGTTCGGCGGGAGCCTCCAAGAGACCCAGTACTTC. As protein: CASSLFGGSLQETQYF.

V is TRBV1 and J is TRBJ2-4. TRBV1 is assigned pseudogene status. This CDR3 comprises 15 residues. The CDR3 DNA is TGCACCAGCAGCCTTGTTAGGCTGGCCAAAAACATTCAGTACTTC. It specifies CTSSLVRLAKNIQYF.

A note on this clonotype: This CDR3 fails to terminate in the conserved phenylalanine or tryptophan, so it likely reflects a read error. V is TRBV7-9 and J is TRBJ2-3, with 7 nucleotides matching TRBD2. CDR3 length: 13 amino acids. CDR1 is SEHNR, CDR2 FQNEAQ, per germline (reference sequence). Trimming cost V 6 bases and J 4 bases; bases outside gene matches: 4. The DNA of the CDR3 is TGTGCCAGCAGTAAAAGCGGGGCAGATACGCAGTATTAT. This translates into CASSKSGADTQYY.

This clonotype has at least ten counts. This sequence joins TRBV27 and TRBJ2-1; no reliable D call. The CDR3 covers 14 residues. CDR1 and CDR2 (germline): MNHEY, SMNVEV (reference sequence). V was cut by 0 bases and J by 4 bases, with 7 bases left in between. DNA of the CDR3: TGTGCCAGCAGTTTATCGGACGGATACAATGAGCAGTTCTTC. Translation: CASSLSDGYNEQFF.

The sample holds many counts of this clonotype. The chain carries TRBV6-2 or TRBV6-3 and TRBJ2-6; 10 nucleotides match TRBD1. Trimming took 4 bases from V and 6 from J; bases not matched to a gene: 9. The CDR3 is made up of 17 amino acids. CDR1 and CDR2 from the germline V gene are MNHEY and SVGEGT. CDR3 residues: CASSFQGQGGKANVLTF. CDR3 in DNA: TGTGCCAGCAGTTTTCAAGGACAGGGGGGGAAGGCCAACGTCCTGACTTTC.

CDR3 protein: CASSFDRGREQYF. The DNA of the CDR3 is TGCGCCAGCAGCTTCGACAGGGGGCGCGAGCAGTACTTC. V and J are TRBV4-3 and TRBJ2-7; 10 positions match TRBD1. Germline V gene data show CDR1 as LGHNA and CDR2 as YSLEER. V dropped 5 bases and J dropped 6; count of bases not matched to a gene: 4. The CDR3 is made up of 13 amino acids.

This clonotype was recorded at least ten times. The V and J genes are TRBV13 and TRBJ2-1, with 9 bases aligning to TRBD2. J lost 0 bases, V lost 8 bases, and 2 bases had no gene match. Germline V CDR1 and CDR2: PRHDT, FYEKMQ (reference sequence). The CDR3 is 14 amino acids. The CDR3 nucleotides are TGTGCCAGCCGCGGGGGGGCCTCCTACAATGAGCAGTTCTTC. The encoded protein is CASRGGASYNEQFF. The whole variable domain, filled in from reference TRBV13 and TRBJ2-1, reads AAGVIQSPRHLIKEKRETATLKCYPIPRHDTVYWYQQGPGQDPQFLISFYEKMQSDKGSIPDRFSAQQFSDYHSELNMSSLELGDSALYFCASRGGASYNEQFFGPGTRLTVL.

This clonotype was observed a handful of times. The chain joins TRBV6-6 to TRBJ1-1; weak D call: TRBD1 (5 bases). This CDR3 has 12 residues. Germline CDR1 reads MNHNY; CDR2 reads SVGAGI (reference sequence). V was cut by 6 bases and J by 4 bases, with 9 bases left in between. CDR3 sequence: CASSGTATEAFF. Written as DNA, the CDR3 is TGTGCCAGCAGCGGGACTGCCACTGAAGCTTTCTTT.

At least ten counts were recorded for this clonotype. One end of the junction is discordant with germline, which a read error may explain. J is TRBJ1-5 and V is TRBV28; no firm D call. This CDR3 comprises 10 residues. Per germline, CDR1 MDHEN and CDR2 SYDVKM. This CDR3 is CASSKQPQHF. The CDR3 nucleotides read TGTGCCAGCAGCAAACAGCCCCAGCATTTT.

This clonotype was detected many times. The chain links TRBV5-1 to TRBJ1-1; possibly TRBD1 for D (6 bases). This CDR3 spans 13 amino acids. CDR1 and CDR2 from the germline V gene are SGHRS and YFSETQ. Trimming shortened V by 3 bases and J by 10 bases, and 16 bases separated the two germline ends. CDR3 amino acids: CASSSSGVVGAFF. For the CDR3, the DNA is TGCGCCAGCAGCTCGTCAGGGGTGGTAGGAGCTTTCTTT.

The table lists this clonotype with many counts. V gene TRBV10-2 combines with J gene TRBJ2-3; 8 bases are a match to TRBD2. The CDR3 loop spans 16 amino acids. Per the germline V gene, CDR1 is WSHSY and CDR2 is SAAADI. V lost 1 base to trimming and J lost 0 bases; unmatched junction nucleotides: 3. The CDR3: CASSEWASGSTDTQYF. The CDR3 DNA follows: TGCGCCAGCAGTGAGTGGGCTAGCGGGAGCACAGATACGCAGTATTTT.